These T cell receptor beta chains were read from a single sample in a study of cytomegalovirus exposure and HLA in healthy donors. TCRdb keeps only in-frame clones here, not all; method: immunoSEQ multiplex PCR. Among about 220,000 clones listed, about three quarters were seen once. Sequencing was performed on PBMCs. These receptors came from a male donor in good health and CMV-seronegative. Both conserved end residues are part of each CDR3.

cdr3_length	j_call	v_call	cdr3_aa
15	TRBJ2-1	TRBV4-3	CASSQEPGSYNEQFF
16	TRBJ2-5	TRBV15	CATSSMFLAGGETQYF
18	TRBJ1-1	TRBV4-1	CASSLLRPGQGAGTEAFF
13	TRBJ1-2	TRBV15	CATSSSGEHGYTF
13	TRBJ2-5	TRBV2	CASSAGPSREQYF
13	TRBJ2-1	TRBV29-1	CSVEDLDSNEQFF
17	TRBJ2-4	TRBV4-1	CASSQVGQSRAKNIQYF
16	TRBJ2-5	TRBV9	CASSVGGSALQETQYF
14	TRBJ2-7	TRBV9	CASSVGQGAYEQYF
12	TRBJ1-2	TRBV29-1	CSAGQGHYGYTF
16	TRBJ2-2	TRBV6-5	CASSYFGQSNTGELFF
16	TRBJ2-3	TRBV19	CASSDRVGYTRDTQYF
14	TRBJ2-7	TRBV5-3	CARPPRDKTYEQYF
16	TRBJ2-3	TRBV13	CASSLRVPSATDTQYF
12	TRBJ2-7	TRBV28	CASSSLTYEQYF
16	TRBJ1-4	TRBV4-3	CASSQPPGQGNEKLFF
15	TRBJ2-3	TRBV27	CASSLLGGRQDTQYF
16	TRBJ2-7	TRBV6-6	CASSSPTDPVSYEQYF
14	TRBJ1-4	TRBV27	CASSFISTNEKLFF
18	TRBJ1-4	TRBV25-1	CASSSPARRVSPNEKLFF
15	TRBJ1-2	TRBV4-3	CASSPTRRGGYGYTF
13	TRBJ2-1	TRBV7-7	CASRKAGSNEQFF
15	TRBJ1-1	TRBV6-5	CAATFDRVRNTEAFF
15	TRBJ1-3	TRBV21-1	CASSIRGGGGNTIYF
16	TRBJ2-5	TRBV7-2	CASSSSDSRTGETQYF
16	TRBJ2-3	TRBV28	CASSTDQGTPQSTQYF
14	TRBJ2-1	TRBV5-1	CASSQDRRYNEQFF
13	TRBJ1-2	TRBV6-6	CASSPGANYGYTF
14	TRBJ1-1	TRBV5-1	CASSVLTGGTEAFF
12	TRBJ2-7	TRBV6-6	CARGTGRYEQYF
12	TRBJ1-1	TRBV27	CASSFRNTEAFF
17	TRBJ1-1	TRBV6-7	CASRDKPGQAVLAEAFF
15	TRBJ2-7	TRBV7-9	CASSRLGGGGNEQYF
15	TRBJ2-7	TRBV6-1	CASKQPGNRAYEQYF
17	TRBJ2-1	TRBV5-1	CASSLRGGASSYNEQFF
16	TRBJ2-3	TRBV25-1	CASSGGVGGGTDTQYF
13	TRBJ1-6	TRBV27	CASMNTENSPLHF
15	TRBJ2-7	TRBV11-3	CASSPEGGGTYEQYF
15	TRBJ2-7	TRBV5-4	CASSLDRGNSYEQYF
14	TRBJ2-7	TRBV11-2	CASSQGLADYEQYF
16	TRBJ2-2	TRBV7-9	CASSPLIGTDTGELFF
17	TRBJ2-1	TRBV7-9	CASSLALAGAQYNEQFF
19	TRBJ1-6	TRBV5-1	CASSWPGTGGLKVGSPLHF
14	TRBJ1-2	TRBV9	CASSEAGLSYGYTF
13	TRBJ1-1	TRBV6-5	CASSQTGDTEAFF
14	TRBJ2-7	TRBV19	CASSIKSPSAEQYF
18	TRBJ2-6	TRBV9	CASSVAGTGIRGANVLTF
19	TRBJ2-3	TRBV7-3	CASSSHPRTSGGNTDTQYF
13	TRBJ1-4	TRBV11-1	CASSSGSDEKLFF
16	TRBJ1-2	TRBV28	CASRATLDRVNYGYTF
14	NA	TRBV25-1	CASSDSSGAYEQYF
13	TRBJ1-1	TRBV6-5	CASSYSGLTEAFF
13	TRBJ1-5	TRBV14	CASSQAGGQPQHF
13	TRBJ2-3	TRBV9	CASGGALTDTQYF
13	TRBJ2-7	TRBV5-5	CASSHRTDYEQYF
15	TRBJ1-4	TRBV30	CAWRVGGGEEEKLFF
18	TRBJ1-1	TRBV7-9	CASSWDLSGDRMNTEAFF